Following are 27 T cell receptor beta chains from one sample sequenced in a study of blood T cell repertoires in COVID-19. Sequenced by immunoSEQ multiplex PCR; TCRdb stores in-frame clones only, minus some. The data contain some 40,000 clones, around four fifths of them seen just once; the ten biggest clones take up roughly 17%. The sample comprised peripheral blood. Source of these receptors: a man between 65 and 79 years old with acute or convalescent COVID-19.

This sequence joins TRBV7-2 and TRBJ1-2; 7 nucleotides agree with TRBD1. The germline V gene has CDR1 SGHTA and CDR2 FQGNSA. CDR3 length: 14 amino acids. V lost 3 bases and J lost 8; bases outside the gene matches: 9. DNA for the CDR3: TGTGCCAGCAGCTTGGGGACAGCTGGGCGGGGCTACACCTTC. Translated: CASSLGTAGRGYTF.

The chain carries TRBV19 and TRBJ2-6; 8 bases fit TRBD1. This CDR3 region has 18 residues. V shed 3 bases and J 11 bases; nucleotides not matched to a gene: 18. Germline V gene sequence: CDR1 LNHDA, CDR2 SQIVND (reference sequence). DNA for the CDR3: TGTGCCAGTAGTATGGGGACAGGTAAAGCTCTGGGAACGGACGTCCTGACTTTC. Translation gives CASSMGTGKALGTDVLTF.

This sequence joins TRBV29-1 and TRBJ2-2, with D perhaps matching TRBD2 (6 bases). The CDR3 consists of 15 residues. Trimming pared 7 bases from V and 4 bases from J, leaving 19 bases between. Germline CDR1 and CDR2: SQVTM and ANQGSEA. The CDR3 here is CSAAPGTHATGELFF. CDR3 coding DNA: TGCAGCGCCGCGCCCGGGACTCATGCCACCGGGGAGCTGTTTTTT.

This clone was seen more than once but under ten times. This sequence joins TRBV19 and TRBJ1-2, with a weak D call TRBD1 (6 bases). This CDR3 contains 13 residues. Trimming took off 10 bases at V and 2 bases at J, with 14 bases between the two ends. From germline, CDR1 is LNHDA and CDR2 SQIVND (reference sequence). This CDR3 is CATESQGNYGYTF. The CDR3 DNA is TGTGCCACCGAAAGCCAGGGGAACTATGGCTACACCTTC.

The chain links TRBV7-2 to TRBJ1-6; D gene unclear. Trimming removed 1 base from V and 7 bases from J, with 17 bases in between. This CDR3 comprises 17 residues. Germline CDR1 SGHTA, CDR2 FQGNSA. CDR3 protein: CASSLVRTGALNSPLHF. In DNA, the CDR3 is TGTGCCAGCAGCTTAGTGAGAACGGGAGCGTTAAATTCACCCCTCCACTTT.

This clone was seen a few times. This sequence joins TRBV30 and TRBJ1-2, with 8 bases identical to TRBD1. The junction had 5 bases not matched to a gene; V was cut back by 3 bases and J by 8 bases. Germline V gene sequence: CDR1 GTSNPN, CDR2 SVGIG (reference sequence). The CDR3 length is 12 residues. This chain's CDR3 is CAWSPGGYGYTF. CDR3 in DNA: TGTGCCTGGAGCCCAGGGGGCTACGGCTACACCTTC.

The chain carries TRBV2 and TRBJ1-2; no definite D call. The CDR3 is 13 amino acids. Germline V CDR1 and CDR2: SNHLY, FYNNEI. Trimming left V 9 bases short and J 6 bases short, with 17 bases between. The CDR3 sequence: CARHRREKDGYTF. CDR3 DNA sequence: TGTGCCAGACACAGACGGGAGAAGGATGGCTACACCTTC.

The chain is built from TRBV28 and TRBJ1-4, with 7 bases that match TRBD1. In germline, CDR1 is MDHEN, CDR2 SYDVKM. J gave up 4 bases and V 5 bases, and 10 bases lay outside the gene matches. CDR3 length equals 16 residues. This CDR3 reads CASSNPGTARNEKLFF. CDR3 nucleotide sequence: TGTGCCAGCAGTAACCCTGGGACAGCTCGTAATGAAAAACTGTTTTTT.

This clone was observed once. The rearrangement uses TRBV6-5 and TRBJ2-5; the match to TRBD1 covers 9 bases. CDR3 length equals 15 residues. The trim removed 0 bases at V and 4 bases at J, leaving 3 bases unmatched. Germline values: CDR1 MNHEY, CDR2 SVGAGI. CDR3 nucleotide sequence: TGTGCCAGCAGTTACTCACAGGGGGCAGGAGAGACCCAGTACTTC. Translating gives CASSYSQGAGETQYF.

This chain uses TRBV7-2 with TRBJ2-3; D ambiguous. This CDR3 comprises 12 residues. CDR1 is SGHTA and CDR2 is FQGNSA in the germline V gene. Deletions cut 8 bases from V and 2 bases from J, with 8 bases between. CDR3 loop: CASSPVTDTQYF. As DNA, the CDR3 is TGTGCCAGCTCACCGGTCACAGATACGCAGTATTTT.

The V gene is TRBV28, the J gene TRBJ2-1; 9 nucleotides match TRBD1. The J segment lost 1 base and the V segment lost 1 base, leaving 8 bases of the junction unmatched. Germline assignment: CDR1 MDHEN and CDR2 SYDVKM. The length of the CDR3 is 18 residues. The CDR3 nucleotides are TGTGCCAGCAGTTTATTCCTCCGGGACAGGGTATCCTACAATGAGCAGTTCTTC. Amino acids: CASSLFLRDRVSYNEQFF.

This clone was detected only a few times. This sequence joins TRBV15 and TRBJ1-2; 7 bases align to TRBD1. CDR3 length: 17 residues. With V trimmed by 0 bases and J by 0 bases, 7 bases remained unmatched. Germline loops: CDR1 LNHNV, CDR2 YYDKDF (reference sequence). CDR3 DNA sequence: TGTGCCACCAGCAGAGATCGTCGGCAGGGGGCTAACTATGGCTACACCTTC. Encoded protein: CATSRDRRQGANYGYTF.

J is TRBJ1-3 and V is TRBV27, with a weak D call TRBD1 (6 bases). Germline V gene lookup returns CDR1 MNHEY and CDR2 SMNVEV (reference sequence). The V and J ends lost 5 bases and 3 bases respectively, with 14 bases between them. This CDR3 has 15 residues. CDR3 amino acids: CASSPQGFVGNTIYF. CDR3 in DNA: TGTGCCAGCAGTCCACAGGGATTCGTTGGAAACACCATATATTTT.

The chain is built from TRBV27 and TRBJ2-2; maybe TRBD2 (5 bases). This CDR3 comprises 15 residues. The V end was cut by 3 bases, the J end by 2 bases, with 10 bases between. Germline CDR1 MNHEY, CDR2 SMNVEV (reference sequence). The CDR3 spells CASSFRGFNTGELFF. The CDR3 bases are TGTGCCAGCAGTTTTAGAGGGTTCAACACCGGGGAGCTGTTTTTT.

This clone is labeled medium-sized (0.01 to 0.1%). This sequence joins TRBV23-1 and TRBJ2-2; perhaps TRBD1 as D (5 bases). TRBV23-1 is an open reading frame whose function is uncertain. V lost 4 bases and J lost 8, with 14 bases in between. This CDR3 is built from 14 residues. The CDR3 here is CASSPRTWWGELFF. CDR3 DNA: TGCGCCAGCAGTCCAAGGACATGGTGGGGGGAGCTGTTTTTT.

The CDR3 region is CSVEDVVARETQYF. The CDR3 nucleotides read TGCAGCGTTGAAGATGTAGTAGCTAGAGAGACCCAGTACTTC. The chain is built from TRBV29-1 and TRBJ2-5; D is unresolved. V dropped 0 bases and J dropped 4 bases, with 12 bases sitting between them. Germline CDR1 is SQVTM and CDR2 is ANQGSEA. The CDR3 is made up of 14 amino acids.

The V call is TRBV7-2, the J call TRBJ2-5, with D possibly being TRBD2 (6 bases). Germline loops: CDR1 SGHTA, CDR2 FQGNSA. V lost 2 bases, J lost 5 bases, and 15 bases lay in between. CDR3 length: 15 amino acids. The DNA for the CDR3 is TGTGCCAGCAGCTTACGCGGGGACGGAGGGGAGACCCAGTACTTC. Amino acid sequence: CASSLRGDGGETQYF.

The rearrangement uses TRBV2 and TRBJ1-6, with 7 bases fitting TRBD1. Germline V lookup: CDR1 SNHLY, CDR2 FYNNEI. V lost 3 bases to trimming and J lost 2 bases; unmatched junction nucleotides: 1. This CDR3 comprises 15 residues. The CDR3 protein is CASSDDRAYNSPLHF. The DNA of the CDR3 is TGTGCCAGCAGTGACGACAGGGCCTATAATTCACCCCTCCACTTT.

The gene calls are TRBV6-5 and TRBJ1-2; perhaps TRBD1 as D (5 bases). Trimming shortened V by 10 bases and J by 5 bases, and 23 bases separated the two germline ends. CDR3 length: 15 residues. Looked up from germline, CDR1 is MNHEY and CDR2 is SVGAGI. CDR3 protein: CATLPAQADLYGYTF. CDR3 DNA sequence: TGTGCCACCTTACCGGCACAGGCGGACCTATATGGCTACACCTTC.

This clone appeared a few times. The genes are TRBV5-8 and TRBJ2-1; TRBD2 matches 13 bases. CDR1 is SGHTS and CDR2 is YDEGEE in the germline V gene. V shed 3 bases, J shed 6 bases, and the junction held 6 bases outside the gene matches. The CDR3 length is 16 residues. In DNA form, the CDR3 reads TGTGCCAGCAGCTCACTCCGACTAGCGGGAGGCAATGAGCAGTTCTTC. It specifies CASSSLRLAGGNEQFF.

The chain is built from TRBV10-3 and TRBJ2-5; TRBD1 agrees at 7 bases. J lost 0 bases, V lost 6 bases, and 13 bases had no gene match. This CDR3 spans 17 amino acids. Germline loops: CDR1 ENHRY, CDR2 SYGVKD. The CDR3 DNA is TGTGCCATCAGCCGACGACAGGGAGCAAGCGACCAAGAGACCCAGTACTTC. Protein sequence: CAISRRQGASDQETQYF.

There are a few counts of this clone. The chain has TRBV13 and TRBJ2-7; 9 nucleotides align to TRBD1. Per germline, CDR1 PRHDT and CDR2 FYEKMQ (reference sequence). The ends lost 5 bases at V and 2 bases at J; junction bases unmatched: 4. The CDR3 consists of 14 residues. CDR3 residues: CASSPTGGAYEQYF. DNA of the CDR3: TGTGCCAGCAGCCCGACAGGGGGGGCCTACGAGCAGTACTTC.

The CDR3 DNA reads as TGTGCCAGCAGATCTAGCGGGTCCTACAATGAGCAGTTCTTC. Translated: CASRSSGSYNEQFF. The J gene is TRBJ2-1, the V gene TRBV27, with 8 bases lining up with TRBD2. This CDR3 has 14 residues. The germline CDR1 and CDR2 sequences are MNHEY and SMNVEV (reference sequence). V lost 6 bases to trimming and J lost 1 base; unmatched junction nucleotides: 2.

The gene calls are TRBV27 and TRBJ1-3, with 7 bases identical to TRBD1. CDR3 length: 15 amino acids. Germline V gene lookup returns CDR1 MNHEY and CDR2 SMNVEV (reference sequence). Unmatched junction bases numbered 6, after V lost 6 bases and J lost 1 base. For the CDR3, the DNA is TGTGCCAGCAGCCGAACGACAGGGTCTGGAAACACCATATATTTT. This codes for CASSRTTGSGNTIYF.

The CDR3 nucleotides read TGTGCCAGCGCGCGGGAGAAGGGATCCTACAATGAGCAGTTCTTC. Amino acids: CASAREKGSYNEQFF. J is TRBJ2-1 and V is TRBV7-2; 7 bases align to TRBD2. V shed 8 bases and J 1 base; nucleotides not matched to a gene: 8. The germline gives CDR1 SGHTA, CDR2 FQGNSA. CDR3 length: 15 residues. Full variable domain (outside the CDR3, taken from reference TRBV7-2 and TRBJ2-1): GAGVSQSPSNKVTEKGKDVELRCDPISGHTALYWYRQSLGQGLEFLIYFQGNSAPDKSGLPSDRFSAERTGGSVSTLTIQRTQQEDSAVYLCASAREKGSYNEQFFGPGTRLTVL.

J is TRBJ2-7 and V is TRBV6-5, with 7 bases lining up with TRBD1. Germline trimming cut 2 bases from V and 4 bases from J; bases unmatched to any gene: 11. CDR3 length equals 16 residues. Germline V CDR1 and CDR2: MNHEY, SVGAGI. The CDR3 nucleotides read TGTGCCAGCAGTTACACTCTGGGACAGTTGGTTTACGAGCAGTACTTC. Translation gives CASSYTLGQLVYEQYF.

V is TRBV4-1 and J is TRBJ1-2; the match to TRBD1 covers 9 bases. V shed 2 bases, J shed 8 bases, and the junction held 12 bases outside the gene matches. In germline, CDR1 is MGHRA, CDR2 YSYEKL. There are 16 residues in the CDR3. CDR3 nucleotides: TGCGCCAGCAGCCAAACCCATTCCGGGACAGGGAAGGGCTACACCTTC. Translated: CASSQTHSGTGKGYTF.